Shown below are 31 T cell receptor beta chains from a single sample sequenced in a study of blood T cells in healthy people across ages. Using a J-beta primer mix together with a sample-barcoded 5' primer, a second PCR was run for about 7 to 12 cycles. From the 5' RACE reads, TCRdb called clonotypes with MiXCR, one entry per CDR3 protein. The sample lists hundreds of thousands of distinct CDR3 sequences; roughly 44% were seen once. The sequencing input was blood. The source of these receptors is a man in his sixties in good health.

The V and J genes are TRBV10-3 and TRBJ1-2; possible D gene TRBD1, 6 bases. The V gene's germline CDR1 is ENHRY and CDR2 SYGVKD. The CDR3 is 13 residues long. The ends were cut back, 6 bases at V and 10 bases at J, with 18 bases in the middle. The CDR3 DNA follows: TGTGCCATCAGCGATATGGGGGGCCCTGACTACACCTTC. Protein sequence: CAISDMGGPDYTF.

This chain connects TRBV5-6 to TRBJ2-3, with 9 bases identical to TRBD1. With V trimmed by 7 bases and J by 5 bases, 5 bases remained unmatched. The CDR3 extends over 13 amino acids. Germline CDR1 and CDR2: SGHDT and YYEEEE. CDR3 residues: CASSDRGRDTQYF. CDR3 bases: TGTGCCAGCTCGGACAGGGGTAGAGATACGCAGTATTTT.

The J gene is TRBJ2-3, the V gene TRBV7-2, with 8 positions matching TRBD1. The germline gives CDR1 SGHTA, CDR2 FQGNSA. The CDR3 sequence is 16 residues long. J was trimmed by 5 bases and V by 1 base; bases with no gene match: 8. For the CDR3, the DNA is TGTGCCAGCAGCTTAGGGGACAGGCGGGGCATAGATACGCAGTATTTT. Amino acids: CASSLGDRRGIDTQYF.

There are a few counts of this clonotype. The J gene is TRBJ2-1, the V gene TRBV7-2, with D tentatively TRBD1 (5 bases). The CDR3 is made up of 13 amino acids. Looked up from germline, CDR1 is SGHTA and CDR2 is FQGNSA. With 4 bases removed from V and 7 bases from J, the gap between germline ends came to 11 bases. The CDR3, as DNA: TGTGCCAGCAGCTCGCAGGGATTAAATGAGCAGTTCTTC. Translating it yields CASSSQGLNEQFF.

The chain uses TRBV12-3 or TRBV12-4 and TRBJ1-2, with D unresolved. V lost 6 bases to trimming and J lost 8 bases, with 19 bases between them. There are 14 residues in the CDR3. The CDR3 loop reads CASRPGEGFRGYTF. As DNA, the CDR3 is TGTGCCAGCAGACCCGGGGAAGGGTTTAGGGGCTACACCTTC.

The chain employs TRBV10-3 and TRBJ2-5; 9 bases are shared with TRBD2. The end of the DNA aligns better with TRBJ2-7, so the J call may be wrong. Per the germline V gene, CDR1 is ENHRY and CDR2 is SYGVKD. The CDR3 is 14 amino acids. The DNA for the CDR3 is TGTGCCATAGCGGGGGGTCTCCCACTAGACGAGCAGTACTTC. Protein sequence: CAIAGGLPLDEQYF.

The sample holds many counts of this clonotype. The V call is TRBV7-2, the J call TRBJ2-5, with 7 bases aligning to TRBD1. In germline, CDR1 is SGHTA, CDR2 FQGNSA. V lost 1 base and J lost 4; bases outside the gene matches: 0. The CDR3 consists of 13 residues. The CDR3 DNA reads as TGTGCCAGCAGCTTAGACAGGGGAGAGACCCAGTACTTC. Amino acids: CASSLDRGETQYF.

The chain has TRBV21-1 and TRBJ2-5; the table's TRBD1 call for D was not verified on the DNA. TRBV21-1 counts as a pseudogene. The CDR3 extends over 16 amino acids. This chain's CDR3 is CASSKDRDRGRETQYF. For the CDR3, the DNA is TGTGCCAGCAGCAAGGACCGGGACAGGGGGCGAGAGACCCAGTACTTC.

This sequence joins TRBV6-5 and TRBJ2-2; 8 nucleotides match TRBD1. The V segment lost 4 bases and the J segment 3 bases; nucleotides outside the gene matches: 4. The CDR3 extends over 15 amino acids. The V gene's germline CDR1 is MNHEY and CDR2 SVGAGI. The CDR3 bases are TGTGCCAGCAGTTCCGGGACAGGATACACCGGGGAGCTGTTTTTT. It encodes CASSSGTGYTGELFF.

Sample share makes this clonotype medium-sized. The rearrangement uses TRBV29-1 and TRBJ2-3; 11 positions match TRBD2. This CDR3 comprises 16 residues. With V trimmed by 1 base and J by 4 bases, 7 bases remained unmatched. Germline V gives CDR1 SQVTM, CDR2 ANQGSEA. This CDR3 reads CSVEVLGLAGSDTQYF. The DNA of the CDR3 is TGCAGCGTTGAAGTTCTCGGACTAGCGGGTTCAGATACGCAGTATTTT.

This chain connects TRBV30 to TRBJ1-5; 7 nucleotides match TRBD1. This CDR3 contains 13 residues. V shed 2 bases and J 5 bases; nucleotides not matched to a gene: 3. Germline CDR1 GTSNPN, CDR2 SVGIG (reference sequence). Here the CDR3 DNA reads TGTGCCTGGAGTAAACAGGGGTATCAGCCCCAGCATTTT. Its translation: CAWSKQGYQPQHF.

This clonotype has only a few counts. The chain combines TRBV7-2 with TRBJ1-5; D is undetermined. The germline V gene has CDR1 SGHTA and CDR2 FQGNSA. V lost 2 bases to trimming and J lost 6 bases, with 14 bases between them. The CDR3 is 15 residues long. CDR3 region: CASSLLMLGSQPQHF. Written as DNA, the CDR3 is TGTGCCAGCAGCTTACTAATGCTCGGTAGTCAGCCCCAGCATTTT.

CDR3 protein: CASSQGDRGYNEQYF. For the CDR3, the DNA is TGCGCCAGCAGCCAAGGGGACAGGGGGTACAACGAGCAGTACTTC. V usage is TRBV4-1 and J usage is TRBJ2-7; 11 nucleotides agree with TRBD1. Germline V gene lookup returns CDR1 MGHRA and CDR2 YSYEKL. The CDR3 has 15 residues. Trimming took 1 base from V and 5 from J; bases not matched to a gene: 4.

A few counts support this clonotype. V is TRBV3-1 and J is TRBJ2-7, with D tentatively TRBD2 (6 bases). CDR1 is LGHDT, CDR2 YNNKEL, per germline (reference sequence). This CDR3 has 17 amino acids. V lost 0 bases and J lost 4, with 19 bases in between. The CDR3 spells CASSQDPRSGGRYEQYF. CDR3 bases: TGTGCCAGCAGCCAAGATCCTAGATCCGGAGGGCGGTACGAGCAGTACTTC.

This chain joins TRBV11-2 and TRBJ2-7, with D possibly called TRBD1 or TRBD2 (5 bases each). CDR3 length: 14 residues. Germline V gene data show CDR1 as SGHAT and CDR2 as FQNNGV. Trimming took 5 bases from V and 0 from J, leaving 11 bases between them. CDR3 loop: CASSTWDGSYEQYF. As DNA, the CDR3 is TGTGCCAGCAGCACATGGGACGGCTCCTACGAGCAGTACTTC.

The CDR3 protein is CASSPGLVPRETQYF. For the CDR3, the DNA is TGTGCCAGCAGCCCGGGACTAGTGCCCCGAGAGACCCAGTACTTC. The chain has TRBV13 and TRBJ2-7, with 8 bases aligning to TRBD2. The J call is uncertain, as TRBJ2-5 better fits the DNA end. CDR3 size: 15 residues. The germline gives CDR1 PRHDT, CDR2 FYEKMQ (reference sequence).

This clonotype has a handful of counts. J is TRBJ2-1 and V is TRBV2, with TRBD2 identical over 14 bases. Germline V CDR1 and CDR2: SNHLY, FYNNEI. The CDR3 consists of 15 residues. Losses at the gene ends were 8 bases for V and 6 bases for J; bases not matched to a gene: 6. In DNA, the CDR3 is TGTGCCAGCTCTGGACTAGCGGGGGGCATCAATGAGCAGTTCTTC. Protein: CASSGLAGGINEQFF.

CDR3 DNA sequence: TGTGCCACCAGTGGTACTGCAGCGGGGAGGGTGGAGCTGTTTTTT. It specifies CATSGTAAGRVELFF. The chain recombines TRBV24-1 with TRBJ2-2; 7 bases align to TRBD2. The CDR3 sequence is 15 residues long. Germline values: CDR1 KGHDR, CDR2 SFDVKD. J gave up 10 bases and V 5 bases, and 12 bases lay outside the gene matches.

This clonotype came up once. J is TRBJ1-2 and V is TRBV6-2 or TRBV6-3; 10 bases fit TRBD1. Germline CDR1 is MNHEY and CDR2 is SVGEGT. The CDR3 is made up of 17 amino acids. J gave up 5 bases and V 5 bases, and 14 bases lay outside the gene matches. The CDR3 spells CASSNNRGQGIQYGYTF. CDR3 DNA: TGTGCCAGCAGTAATAACCGGGGACAGGGGATACAGTATGGCTACACCTTC.

The chain is built from TRBV10-2 and TRBJ2-6, with 10 bases lining up with TRBD2. Germline V lookup: CDR1 WSHSY, CDR2 SAAADI. The CDR3 covers 17 residues. Trimming took 8 bases from V and 0 from J; bases not matched to a gene: 7. For the CDR3, the DNA is TGCGCCAGCCGGGTAGCGGGGGGAGACTCTGGGGCCAACGTCCTGACTTTC. This codes for CASRVAGGDSGANVLTF.

This clonotype has just a few counts. The J gene is TRBJ2-3, the V gene TRBV7-9, with 8 nucleotides matching TRBD1. Germline-derived CDR1 and CDR2 are SEHNR and FQNEAQ (reference sequence). The CDR3 is 16 amino acids. The V gene end was trimmed by 3 bases and the J gene end by 1 base; junction bases not matched to a gene: 6. The CDR3 here is CASSLGTGIRTDTQYF. CDR3 bases: TGTGCCAGCAGCTTGGGGACAGGCATCCGCACAGATACGCAGTATTTT.

V usage is TRBV10-3 and J usage is TRBJ1-2, with D tentatively TRBD1 (5 bases). The germline V gene has CDR1 ENHRY and CDR2 SYGVKD. The CDR3 has 13 residues. Deletions cut 6 bases from V and 4 bases from J, with 12 bases between. The CDR3 protein is CAIRGEGSYGYTF. The CDR3, as DNA: TGTGCCATCAGAGGGGAGGGATCCTATGGCTACACCTTC.

V is TRBV20-1 and J is TRBJ1-2, with D unresolved. Between the trimmed V and J ends, which lost 3 bases and 7 bases, there was a span of 12 bases. Germline values: CDR1 DFQATT, CDR2 SNEGSKA (reference sequence). The CDR3 runs 12 residues. The CDR3 reads CSASQDWRGYTF. The CDR3 nucleotides read TGCAGTGCTAGTCAAGACTGGCGTGGCTACACCTTC.

The CDR3 spells CASSQDHGDRVRSPLHF. The CDR3 DNA is TGCGCCAGCAGCCAAGATCATGGGGACAGGGTGAGATCACCCCTCCACTTT. The gene calls are TRBV4-3 and TRBJ1-6; 9 bases match TRBD1. This CDR3 is built from 17 residues. The trim removed 0 bases at V and 10 bases at J, leaving 10 bases unmatched. Germline CDR1 and CDR2: LGHNA and YSLEER.

As for this clonotype: At one of its ends the junction is not consistent with the germline gene, which may arise from a read error. The gene calls are TRBV4-1 and TRBJ2-6; maybe TRBD1 (5 bases). CDR3 length equals 17 residues. Germline V lookup: CDR1 MGHRA, CDR2 YSYEKL. The CDR3 DNA is TGCGCCAGCAGCCAAGAGGTGGGGCTCTCTGGGACCAACGTCCTGACTTTC. It yields the protein CASSQEVGLSGTNVLTF.

The chain recombines TRBV20-1 with TRBJ1-1; 8 bases line up with TRBD1. This CDR3 region has 15 residues. Germline V gene lookup returns CDR1 DFQATT and CDR2 SNEGSKA (reference sequence). V was pared by 5 bases and J by 0 bases, with 8 bases of the junction left unmatched. CDR3 sequence reads: CSAPGTGVMNTEAFF. The CDR3 DNA is TGCAGTGCTCCCGGGACAGGTGTTATGAACACTGAAGCTTTCTTT.

The chain couples TRBV7-9 to TRBJ1-2, with unresolved D. V lost 4 bases and J 5 bases, leaving 11 bases between the germline ends. Germline lookup yields CDR1 SEHNR and CDR2 FQNEAQ (reference sequence). This CDR3 has 13 amino acids. The CDR3 nucleotides read TGTGCCAGCAGCTCCTGGTTGAGATATGGCTACACCTTC. This encodes CASSSWLRYGYTF. The full variable domain, in which reference TRBV7-9 and TRBJ1-2 provide the parts outside the CDR3, is DTGVSQNPRHKITKRGQNVTFRCDPISEHNRLYWYRQTLGQGPEFLTYFQNEAQLEKSRLLSDRFSAERPKGSFSTLEIQRTEQGDSAMYLCASSSWLRYGYTFGSGTRLTVV.

The table lists this clonotype with a few counts. CDR3 coding DNA: TGTGCCAGCAGTTTCGGATCATTGAGGGACACCATATATTTT. Protein product: CASSFGSLRDTIYF. V usage is TRBV12-3 or TRBV12-4 and J usage is TRBJ1-3; D gene uncertain. V was pared by 3 bases and J by 8 bases, with 14 bases between. This CDR3 contains 14 residues.

The chain is built from TRBV20-1 and TRBJ2-7, with 10 bases lining up with TRBD2. Losses at the gene ends were 1 base for V and 2 bases for J; bases not matched to a gene: 8. Looked up from germline, CDR1 is DFQATT and CDR2 is SNEGSKA (reference sequence). The CDR3 spans 16 residues. The CDR3 reads CSARVAGGRITYEQYF. The CDR3 DNA sequence: TGCAGTGCTAGAGTAGCGGGGGGCCGCATAACCTACGAGCAGTACTTC.

This clonotype has more than one count but fewer than ten. This chain links TRBV29-1 with TRBJ1-1; D is unclear. V was cut by 6 bases and J by 1 base, with 9 bases left in between. Germline V CDR1 and CDR2: SQVTM, ANQGSEA. CDR3 length: 12 amino acids. CDR3 DNA sequence: TGCAGCGTGATCCCACAGAACACTGAAGCTTTCTTT. Translated, it gives CSVIPQNTEAFF.

The V and J genes are TRBV7-2 and TRBJ1-6; possibly TRBD1 for D (6 bases). V dropped 5 bases and J dropped 7 bases, with 15 bases sitting between them. Per germline, CDR1 SGHTA and CDR2 FQGNSA. The length of the CDR3 is 15 residues. The CDR3 here is CASSTKQGSNSPLHF. The CDR3 DNA reads as TGTGCCAGCAGCACTAAACAGGGATCAAATTCACCCCTCCACTTT.